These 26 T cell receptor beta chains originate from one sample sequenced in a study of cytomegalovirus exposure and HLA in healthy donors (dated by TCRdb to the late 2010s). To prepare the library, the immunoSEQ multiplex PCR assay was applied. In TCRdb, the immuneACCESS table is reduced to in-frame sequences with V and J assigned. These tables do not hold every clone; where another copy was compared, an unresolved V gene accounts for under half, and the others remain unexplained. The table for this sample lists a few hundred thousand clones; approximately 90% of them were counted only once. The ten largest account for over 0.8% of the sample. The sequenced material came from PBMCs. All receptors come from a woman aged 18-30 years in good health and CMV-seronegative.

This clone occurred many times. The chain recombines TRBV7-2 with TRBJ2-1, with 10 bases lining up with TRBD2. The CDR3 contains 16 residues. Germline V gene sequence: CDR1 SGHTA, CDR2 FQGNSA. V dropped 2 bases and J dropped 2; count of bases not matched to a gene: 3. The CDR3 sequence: CASSLLAGGTYNEQFF. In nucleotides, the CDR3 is TGTGCCAGCAGCTTATTAGCGGGAGGCACCTACAATGAGCAGTTCTTC.

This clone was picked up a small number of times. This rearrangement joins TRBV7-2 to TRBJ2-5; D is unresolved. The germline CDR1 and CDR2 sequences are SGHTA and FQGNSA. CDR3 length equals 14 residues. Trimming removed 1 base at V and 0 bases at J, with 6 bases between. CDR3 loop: CASSLGQYQETQYF. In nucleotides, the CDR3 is TGTGCCAGCAGCTTAGGGCAGTACCAAGAGACCCAGTACTTC. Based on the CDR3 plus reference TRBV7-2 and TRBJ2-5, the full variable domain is GAGVSQSPSNKVTEKGKDVELRCDPISGHTALYWYRQSLGQGLEFLIYFQGNSAPDKSGLPSDRFSAERTGGSVSTLTIQRTQQEDSAVYLCASSLGQYQETQYFGPGTRLLVL.

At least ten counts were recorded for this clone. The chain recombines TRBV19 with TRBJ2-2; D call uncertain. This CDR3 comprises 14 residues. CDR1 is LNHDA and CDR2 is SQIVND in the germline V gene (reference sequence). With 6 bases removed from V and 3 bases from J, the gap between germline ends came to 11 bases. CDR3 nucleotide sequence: TGTGCCAGTAGCGCAACCCAGGACACCGGGGAGCTGTTTTTT. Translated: CASSATQDTGELFF.

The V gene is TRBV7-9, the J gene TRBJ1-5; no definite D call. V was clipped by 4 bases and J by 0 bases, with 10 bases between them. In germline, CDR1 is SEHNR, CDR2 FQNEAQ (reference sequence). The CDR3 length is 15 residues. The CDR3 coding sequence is TGTGCCAGCAGCTCTGGACGGGGTAGCAATCAGCCCCAGCATTTT. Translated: CASSSGRGSNQPQHF.

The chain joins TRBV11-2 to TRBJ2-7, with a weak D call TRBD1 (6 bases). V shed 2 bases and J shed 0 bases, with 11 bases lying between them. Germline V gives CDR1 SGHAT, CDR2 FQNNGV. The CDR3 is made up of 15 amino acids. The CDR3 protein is CASSLTQGYSYEQYF. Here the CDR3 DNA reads TGTGCCAGCAGCTTAACGCAGGGGTACTCCTACGAGCAGTACTTC.

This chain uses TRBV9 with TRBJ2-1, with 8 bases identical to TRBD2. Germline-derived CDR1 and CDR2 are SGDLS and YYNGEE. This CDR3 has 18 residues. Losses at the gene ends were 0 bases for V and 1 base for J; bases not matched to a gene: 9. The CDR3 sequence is CASSVEGSGDGSYNEQFF. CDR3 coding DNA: TGTGCCAGCAGCGTAGAAGGTAGCGGGGACGGTTCCTACAATGAGCAGTTCTTC.

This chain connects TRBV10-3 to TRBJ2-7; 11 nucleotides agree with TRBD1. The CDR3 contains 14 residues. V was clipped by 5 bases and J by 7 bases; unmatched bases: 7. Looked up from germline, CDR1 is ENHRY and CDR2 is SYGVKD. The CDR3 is CAISWTGGAGEQYF. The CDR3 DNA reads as TGTGCCATCAGTTGGACAGGGGGCGCGGGGGAGCAGTACTTC.

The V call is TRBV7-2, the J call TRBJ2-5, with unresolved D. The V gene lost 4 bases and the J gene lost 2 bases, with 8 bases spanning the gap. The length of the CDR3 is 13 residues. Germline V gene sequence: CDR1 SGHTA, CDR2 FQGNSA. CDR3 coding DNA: TGTGCCAGCAGCTCCTACCTACAAGAGACCCAGTACTTC. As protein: CASSSYLQETQYF.

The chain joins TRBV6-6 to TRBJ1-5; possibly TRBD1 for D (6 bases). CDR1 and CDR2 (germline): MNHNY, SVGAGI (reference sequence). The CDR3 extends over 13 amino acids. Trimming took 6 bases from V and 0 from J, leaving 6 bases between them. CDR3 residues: CASRQGSNQPQHF. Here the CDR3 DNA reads TGTGCCAGCAGACAGGGTAGCAATCAGCCCCAGCATTTT.

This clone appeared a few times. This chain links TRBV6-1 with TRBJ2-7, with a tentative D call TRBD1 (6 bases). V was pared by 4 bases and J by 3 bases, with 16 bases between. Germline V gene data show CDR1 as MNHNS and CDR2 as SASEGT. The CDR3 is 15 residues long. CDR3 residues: CASSGTGTPYYEQYF. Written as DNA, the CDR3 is TGTGCCAGCAGTGGGACCGGGACACCTTACTACGAGCAGTACTTC.

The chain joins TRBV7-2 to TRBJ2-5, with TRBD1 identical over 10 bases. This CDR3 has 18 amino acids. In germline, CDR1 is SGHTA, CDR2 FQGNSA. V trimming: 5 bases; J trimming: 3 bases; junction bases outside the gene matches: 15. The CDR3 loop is CASSLRQGAQRFKETQYF. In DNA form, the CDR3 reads TGTGCCAGCAGCCTAAGACAGGGGGCTCAGCGTTTTAAAGAGACCCAGTACTTC.

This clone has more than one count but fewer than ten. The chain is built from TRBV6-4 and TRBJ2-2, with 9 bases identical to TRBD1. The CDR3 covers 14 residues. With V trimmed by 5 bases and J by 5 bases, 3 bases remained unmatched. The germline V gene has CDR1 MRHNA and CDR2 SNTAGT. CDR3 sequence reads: CASSLTGGTGELFF. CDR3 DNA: TGTGCCAGCAGTCTGACAGGGGGAACCGGGGAGCTGTTTTTT.

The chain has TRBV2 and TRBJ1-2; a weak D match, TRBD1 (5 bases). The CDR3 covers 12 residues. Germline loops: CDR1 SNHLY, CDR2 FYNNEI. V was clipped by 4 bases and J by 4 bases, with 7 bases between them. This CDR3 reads CASSGGGYGYTF. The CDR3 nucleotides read TGTGCCAGCAGTGGGGGGGGCTATGGCTACACCTTC.

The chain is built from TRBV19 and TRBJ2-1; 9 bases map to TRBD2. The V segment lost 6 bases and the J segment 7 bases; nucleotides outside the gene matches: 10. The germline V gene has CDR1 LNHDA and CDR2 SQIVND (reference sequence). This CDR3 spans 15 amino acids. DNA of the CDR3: TGTGCCAGTAGCCGGGCGGCGGGAGGGGGGAATGAGCAGTTCTTC. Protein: CASSRAAGGGNEQFF.

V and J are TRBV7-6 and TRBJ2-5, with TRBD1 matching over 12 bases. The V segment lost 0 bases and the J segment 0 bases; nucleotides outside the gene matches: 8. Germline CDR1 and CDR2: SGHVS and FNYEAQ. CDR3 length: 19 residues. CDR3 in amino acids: CASSLAGTGGIGNQETQYF. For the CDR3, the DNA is TGTGCCAGCAGCTTAGCGGGGACAGGGGGCATAGGTAACCAAGAGACCCAGTACTTC.

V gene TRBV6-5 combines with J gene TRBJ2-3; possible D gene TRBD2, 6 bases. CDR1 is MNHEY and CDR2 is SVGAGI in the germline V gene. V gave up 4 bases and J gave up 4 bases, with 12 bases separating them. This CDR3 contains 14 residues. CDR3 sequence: CASSSTGGADTQYF. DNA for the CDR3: TGTGCCAGCAGTTCAACCGGGGGAGCAGATACGCAGTATTTT.

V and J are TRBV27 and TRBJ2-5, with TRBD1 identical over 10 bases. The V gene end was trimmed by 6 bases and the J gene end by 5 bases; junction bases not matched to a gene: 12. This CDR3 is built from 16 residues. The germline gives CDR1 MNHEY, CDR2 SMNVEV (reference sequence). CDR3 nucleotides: TGTGCCAGCAGCCCGAGGTGGGGACAGGGGCCGGAGACCCAGTACTTC. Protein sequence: CASSPRWGQGPETQYF.

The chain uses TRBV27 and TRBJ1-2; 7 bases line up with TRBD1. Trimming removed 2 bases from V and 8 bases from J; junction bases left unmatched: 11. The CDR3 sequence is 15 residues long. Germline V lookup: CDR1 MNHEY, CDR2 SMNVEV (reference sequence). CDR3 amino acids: CASSLGPGQRLGYTF. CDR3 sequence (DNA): TGTGCCAGCAGTTTAGGCCCGGGACAGAGACTCGGCTACACCTTC.

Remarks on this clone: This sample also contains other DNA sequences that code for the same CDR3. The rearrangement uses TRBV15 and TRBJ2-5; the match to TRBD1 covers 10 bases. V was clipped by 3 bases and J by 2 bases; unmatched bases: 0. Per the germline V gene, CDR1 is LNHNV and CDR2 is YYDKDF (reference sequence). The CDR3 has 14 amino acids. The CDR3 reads CATSRDRGQETQYF. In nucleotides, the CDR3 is TGTGCCACCAGCAGGGACAGGGGGCAAGAGACCCAGTACTTC.

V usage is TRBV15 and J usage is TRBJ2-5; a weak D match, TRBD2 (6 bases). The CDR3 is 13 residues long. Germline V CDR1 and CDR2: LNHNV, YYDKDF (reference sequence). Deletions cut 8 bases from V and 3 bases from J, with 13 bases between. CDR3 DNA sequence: TGTGCCACCTCCGGGACTCCTAAAGAGACCCAGTACTTC. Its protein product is CATSGTPKETQYF.

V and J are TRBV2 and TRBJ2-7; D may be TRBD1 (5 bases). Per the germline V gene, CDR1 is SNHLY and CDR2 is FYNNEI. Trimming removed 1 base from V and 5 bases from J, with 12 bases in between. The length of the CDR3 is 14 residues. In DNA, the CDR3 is TGTGCCAGCAGTGAAGAGGGTTTAGGGGACGAGCAGTACTTC. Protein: CASSEEGLGDEQYF.

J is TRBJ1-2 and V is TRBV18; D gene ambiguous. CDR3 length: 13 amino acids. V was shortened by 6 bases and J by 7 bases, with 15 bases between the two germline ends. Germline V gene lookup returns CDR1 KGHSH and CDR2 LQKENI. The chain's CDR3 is CASSPAEGSGYTF. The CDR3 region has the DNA TGTGCCAGCTCCCCCGCCGAGGGAAGTGGCTACACCTTC.

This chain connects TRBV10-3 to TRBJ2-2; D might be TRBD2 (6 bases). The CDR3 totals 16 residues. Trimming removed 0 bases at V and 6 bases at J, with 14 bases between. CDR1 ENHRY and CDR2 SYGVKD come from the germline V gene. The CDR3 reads CAISESRTGVPGELFF. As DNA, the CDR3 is TGTGCCATCAGTGAGTCTAGGACGGGGGTTCCCGGGGAGCTGTTTTTT.

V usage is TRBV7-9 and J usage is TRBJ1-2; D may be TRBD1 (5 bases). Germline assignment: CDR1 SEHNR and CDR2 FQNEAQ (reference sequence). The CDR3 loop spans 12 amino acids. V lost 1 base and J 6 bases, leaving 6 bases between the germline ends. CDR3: CASSLEGDGYTF. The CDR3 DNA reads TGTGCCAGCAGCTTAGAAGGGGATGGCTACACCTTC.

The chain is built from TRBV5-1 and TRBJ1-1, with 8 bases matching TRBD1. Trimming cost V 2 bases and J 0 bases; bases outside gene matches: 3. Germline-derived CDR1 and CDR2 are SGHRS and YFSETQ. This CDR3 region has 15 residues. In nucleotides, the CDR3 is TGCGCCAGCAGCTTAAGGACAGGGTTGAACACTGAAGCTTTCTTT. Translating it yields CASSLRTGLNTEAFF.

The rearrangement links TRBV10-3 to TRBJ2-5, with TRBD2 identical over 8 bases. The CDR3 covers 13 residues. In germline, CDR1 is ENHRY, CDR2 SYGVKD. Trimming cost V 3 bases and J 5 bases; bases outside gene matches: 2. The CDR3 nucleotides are TGTGCCATCAGTGATGGCGGGAGGGAGACCCAGTACTTC. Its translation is CAISDGGRETQYF.